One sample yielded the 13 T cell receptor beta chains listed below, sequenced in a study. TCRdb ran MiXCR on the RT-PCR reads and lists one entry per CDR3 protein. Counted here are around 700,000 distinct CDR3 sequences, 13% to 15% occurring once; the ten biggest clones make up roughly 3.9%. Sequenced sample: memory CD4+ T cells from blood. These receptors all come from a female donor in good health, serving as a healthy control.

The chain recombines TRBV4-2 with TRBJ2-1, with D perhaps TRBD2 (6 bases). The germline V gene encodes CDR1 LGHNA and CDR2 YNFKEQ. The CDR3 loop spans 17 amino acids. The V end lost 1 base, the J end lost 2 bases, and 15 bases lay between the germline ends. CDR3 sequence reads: CASSQAPLAETYNEQFF. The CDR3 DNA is TGTGCCAGCAGCCAAGCCCCACTAGCTGAAACCTACAATGAGCAGTTCTTC.

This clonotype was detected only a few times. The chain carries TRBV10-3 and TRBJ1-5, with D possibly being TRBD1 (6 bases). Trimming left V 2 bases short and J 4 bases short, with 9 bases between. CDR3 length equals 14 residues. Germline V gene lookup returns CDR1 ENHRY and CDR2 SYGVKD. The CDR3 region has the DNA TGTGCCATCAGTGAGACAGGGCAAAATCAGCCCCAGCATTTT. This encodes CAISETGQNQPQHF.

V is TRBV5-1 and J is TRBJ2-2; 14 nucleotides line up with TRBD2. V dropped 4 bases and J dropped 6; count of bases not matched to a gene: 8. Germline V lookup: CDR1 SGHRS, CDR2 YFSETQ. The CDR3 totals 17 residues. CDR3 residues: CASSKGTSGRSAGELFF. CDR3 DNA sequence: TGCGCCAGCAGCAAGGGGACTAGCGGGAGAAGCGCCGGGGAGCTGTTTTTT.

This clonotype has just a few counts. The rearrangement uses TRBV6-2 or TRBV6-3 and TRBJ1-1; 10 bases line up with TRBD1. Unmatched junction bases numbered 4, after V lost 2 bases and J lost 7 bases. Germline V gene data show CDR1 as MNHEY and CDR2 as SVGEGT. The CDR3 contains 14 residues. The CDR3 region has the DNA TGTGCCAGCAGTTACAGGGACAGGGGTTATGAAGCTTTCTTT. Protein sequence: CASSYRDRGYEAFF.

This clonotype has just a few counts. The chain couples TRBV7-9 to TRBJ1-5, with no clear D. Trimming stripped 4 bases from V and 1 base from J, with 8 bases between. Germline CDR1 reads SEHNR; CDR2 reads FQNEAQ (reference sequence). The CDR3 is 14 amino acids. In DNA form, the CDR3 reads TGTGCCAGCAGCTCCGACCAAAGCAATCAGCCCCAGCATTTT. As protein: CASSSDQSNQPQHF.

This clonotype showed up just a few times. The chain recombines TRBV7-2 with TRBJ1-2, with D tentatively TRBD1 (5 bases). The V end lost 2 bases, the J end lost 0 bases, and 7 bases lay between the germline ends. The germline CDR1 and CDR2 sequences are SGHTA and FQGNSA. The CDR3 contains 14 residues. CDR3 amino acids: CASSLRRANYGYTF. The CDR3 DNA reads TGTGCCAGCAGCTTACGCAGGGCTAACTATGGCTACACCTTC.

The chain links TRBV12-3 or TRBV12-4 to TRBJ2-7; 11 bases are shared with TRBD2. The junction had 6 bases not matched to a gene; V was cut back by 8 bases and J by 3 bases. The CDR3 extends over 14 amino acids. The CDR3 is CASLAGGLLYEQYF. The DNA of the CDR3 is TGTGCCAGCTTAGCGGGGGGGCTTCTCTACGAGCAGTACTTC.

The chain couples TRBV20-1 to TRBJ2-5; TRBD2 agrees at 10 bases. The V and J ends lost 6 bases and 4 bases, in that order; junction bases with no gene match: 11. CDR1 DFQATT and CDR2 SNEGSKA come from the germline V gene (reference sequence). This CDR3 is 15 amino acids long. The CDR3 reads CSATRLAGGSETQYF. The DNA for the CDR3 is TGCAGTGCCACCCGACTAGCGGGTGGGTCAGAGACCCAGTACTTC.

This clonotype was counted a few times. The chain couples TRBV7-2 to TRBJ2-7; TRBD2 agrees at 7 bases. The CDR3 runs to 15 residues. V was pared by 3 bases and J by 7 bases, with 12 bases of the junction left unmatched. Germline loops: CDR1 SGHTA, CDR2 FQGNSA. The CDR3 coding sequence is TGTGCCAGCAGCTTCCTAGCGGCCCTAGGAGCGGAGCAGTACTTC. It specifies CASSFLAALGAEQYF.

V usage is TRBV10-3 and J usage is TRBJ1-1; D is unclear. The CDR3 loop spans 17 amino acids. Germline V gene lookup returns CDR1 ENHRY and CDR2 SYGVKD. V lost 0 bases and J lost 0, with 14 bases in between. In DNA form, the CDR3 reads TGTGCCATCAGTGAGTCCTTTGGCGGAACATTGAACACTGAAGCTTTCTTT. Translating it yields CAISESFGGTLNTEAFF.

The CDR3 loop reads CASSYGGQGDYGYTF. In nucleotides, the CDR3 is TGTGCCAGCAGTTACGGGGGACAGGGGGACTATGGCTACACCTTC. V gene TRBV6-6 combines with J gene TRBJ1-2, with 11 bases that match TRBD1. The CDR3 has 15 residues. V shed 2 bases and J 3 bases; nucleotides not matched to a gene: 2. Germline CDR1 reads MNHNY; CDR2 reads SVGAGI (reference sequence).

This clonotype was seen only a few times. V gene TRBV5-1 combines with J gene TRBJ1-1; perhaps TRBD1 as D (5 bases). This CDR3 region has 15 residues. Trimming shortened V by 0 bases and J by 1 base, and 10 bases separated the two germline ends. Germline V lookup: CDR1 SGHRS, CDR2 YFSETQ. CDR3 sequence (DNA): TGCGCCAGCAGCTTGGCCTGGCAGGGGAACACTGAAGCTTTCTTT. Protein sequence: CASSLAWQGNTEAFF.

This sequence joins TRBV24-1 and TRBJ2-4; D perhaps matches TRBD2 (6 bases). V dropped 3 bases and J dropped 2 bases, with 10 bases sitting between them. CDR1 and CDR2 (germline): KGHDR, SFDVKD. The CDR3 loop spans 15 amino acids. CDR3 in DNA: TGTGCCACCAGTGATGCACGGGACTCCAAAAACATTCAGTACTTC. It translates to CATSDARDSKNIQYF.